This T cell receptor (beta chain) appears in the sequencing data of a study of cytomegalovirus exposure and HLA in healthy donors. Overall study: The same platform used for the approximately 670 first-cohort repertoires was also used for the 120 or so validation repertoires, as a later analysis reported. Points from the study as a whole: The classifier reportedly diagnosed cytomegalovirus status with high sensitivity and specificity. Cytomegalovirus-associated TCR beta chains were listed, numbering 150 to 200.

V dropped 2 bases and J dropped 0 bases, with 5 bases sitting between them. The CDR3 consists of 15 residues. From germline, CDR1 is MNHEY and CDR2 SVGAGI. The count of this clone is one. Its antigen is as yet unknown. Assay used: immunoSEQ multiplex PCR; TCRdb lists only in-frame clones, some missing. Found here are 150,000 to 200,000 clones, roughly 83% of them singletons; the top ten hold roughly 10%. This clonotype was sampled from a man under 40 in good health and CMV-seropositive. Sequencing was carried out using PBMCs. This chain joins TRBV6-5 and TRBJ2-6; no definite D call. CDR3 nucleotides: TGTGCCAGCAGTTACATGAGCTCTGGGGCCAACGTCCTGACTTTC. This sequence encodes CASSYMSSGANVLTF.